The next 17 T cell receptor beta chains were all read from a single sample in a study of cytomegalovirus exposure and HLA in healthy donors. In the PCR, 60 Vbeta and 13 Jbeta primers were used. TCRdb's table, derived via immunoSEQ multiplex PCR, lists solely in-frame clones and lacks some. This table holds around 300,000 clones, 70% to 90% found once. The specimen was PBMCs. These receptors came from a woman aged 18-35 years in good health and CMV-seronegative.

The count of this clone is one. The chain has TRBV5-4 and TRBJ2-2, with 12 positions matching TRBD2. Germline CDR1 SGHNT, CDR2 YYREEE (reference sequence). The CDR3 runs 16 residues. V lost 3 bases, J lost 4 bases, and 4 bases stayed unmatched. The CDR3 sequence is CASSSMTSGGTGELFF. The CDR3 DNA reads as TGTGCCAGCAGCTCAATGACTAGCGGGGGCACCGGGGAGCTGTTTTTT.

The chain has TRBV11-2 and TRBJ2-2; 8 bases are a match to TRBD2. This CDR3 has 16 residues. V gave up 1 base and J gave up 1 base; unmatched junction bases: 2. The germline V gene has CDR1 SGHAT and CDR2 FQNNGV. This CDR3 reads CASSLVLAGNTGELFF. CDR3 nucleotide sequence: TGTGCCAGCAGCTTAGTTCTAGCGGGGAACACCGGGGAGCTGTTTTTT.

The gene calls are TRBV2 and TRBJ1-2, with no clear D. The V and J ends lost 5 bases and 3 bases respectively, with 13 bases between them. The CDR3 is 14 amino acids. The V gene's germline CDR1 is SNHLY and CDR2 FYNNEI. The CDR3 is CASSINSVDYGYTF. The DNA for the CDR3 is TGTGCCAGCAGTATAAATTCCGTAGACTATGGCTACACCTTC.

The rearrangement uses TRBV19 and TRBJ2-1, with a possible D match to TRBD2 (5 bases). The ends were cut back, 5 bases at V and 3 bases at J, with 17 bases in the middle. This CDR3 contains 16 residues. CDR1 and CDR2 from the germline V gene are LNHDA and SQIVND (reference sequence). CDR3 nucleotide sequence: TGTGCCAGTAGTCCCCACGGGGATGGAGACTACAATGAGCAGTTCTTC. It encodes CASSPHGDGDYNEQFF.

The rearrangement uses TRBV19 and TRBJ1-4; 8 bases align to TRBD1. CDR1 LNHDA and CDR2 SQIVND come from the germline V gene (reference sequence). V lost 3 bases, J lost 1 base, and 13 bases stayed unmatched. The CDR3 runs 19 residues. The CDR3 protein is CASSIFVQGDPLTNEKLFF. CDR3 nucleotides: TGTGCCAGTAGTATTTTTGTACAGGGGGACCCGCTAACTAATGAAAAACTGTTTTTT.

The chain employs TRBV19 and TRBJ1-4; D not resolved. Germline V lookup: CDR1 LNHDA, CDR2 SQIVND (reference sequence). The V end was cut by 5 bases, the J end by 7 bases, with 20 bases between. CDR3 length: 16 residues. The CDR3 is CASSEAQTGRGEKLFF. In DNA form, the CDR3 reads TGTGCCAGTAGTGAAGCGCAGACTGGGCGGGGTGAAAAACTGTTTTTT.

The rearrangement joins TRBV7-6 to TRBJ2-7; D may be TRBD2 (6 bases). The CDR3 is 15 amino acids. Germline CDR1 reads SGHVS; CDR2 reads FNYEAQ. The ends were cut back, 0 bases at V and 0 bases at J, with 9 bases in the middle. In nucleotides, the CDR3 is TGTGCCAGCAGCTTAGCGGAGGGGCCCTCCTACGAGCAGTACTTC. It codes for CASSLAEGPSYEQYF.

The rearrangement links TRBV2 to TRBJ2-1, with D perhaps TRBD2 (6 bases). CDR3 length: 16 residues. V lost 6 bases to trimming and J lost 3 bases, with 18 bases between them. The germline V gene encodes CDR1 SNHLY and CDR2 FYNNEI. The CDR3 DNA reads as TGTGCCAGCAGCCCGCCCCTAGCGAGGAGCTACAATGAGCAGTTCTTC. Translated, it gives CASSPPLARSYNEQFF. The variable domain in full, completed from reference TRBV2 and TRBJ2-1, reads EPEVTQTPSHQVTQMGQEVILRCVPISNHLYFYWYRQILGQKVEFLVSFYNNEISEKSEIFDDQFSVERPDGSNFTLKIRSTKLEDSAMYFCASSPPLARSYNEQFFGPGTRLTVL.

This sequence joins TRBV7-9 and TRBJ2-3, with 9 bases lining up with TRBD2. Germline values: CDR1 SEHNR, CDR2 FQNEAQ (reference sequence). There are 19 residues in the CDR3. V lost 1 base and J lost 1; bases outside the gene matches: 12. This CDR3 is CASSLERERGARGTDTQYF. The CDR3 DNA follows: TGTGCCAGCAGCTTAGAGAGGGAGCGGGGGGCCCGGGGCACAGATACGCAGTATTTT.

J is TRBJ2-5 and V is TRBV7-2; TRBD1 agrees at 9 bases. This CDR3 contains 15 residues. With V trimmed by 5 bases and J by 5 bases, 9 bases remained unmatched. CDR1 is SGHTA and CDR2 is FQGNSA in the germline V gene. In DNA form, the CDR3 reads TGTGCCAGCAGCCAGTACAGGGGGCATCGGGAGACCCAGTACTTC. It translates to CASSQYRGHRETQYF.

V is TRBV19 and J is TRBJ1-2; no reliable D call. CDR3 length: 13 amino acids. Germline-derived CDR1 and CDR2 are LNHDA and SQIVND (reference sequence). Deletions cut 9 bases from V and 5 bases from J, with 16 bases between. The CDR3, as DNA: TGTGCCAGCCAGCCGGGTCGACGGTATGGCTACACCTTC. This codes for CASQPGRRYGYTF.

The chain has TRBV5-1 and TRBJ2-1, with 9 bases matching TRBD2. CDR1 and CDR2 from the germline V gene are SGHRS and YFSETQ. This CDR3 spans 16 amino acids. V lost 0 bases to trimming and J lost 9 bases; unmatched junction nucleotides: 10. As DNA, the CDR3 is TGCGCCAGCAGCTTGGAAGGCCTAGCGGGGAGCAGTGAGCAGTTCTTC. It translates to CASSLEGLAGSSEQFF.

The chain is built from TRBV7-6 and TRBJ2-5; 8 bases map to TRBD1. The V gene's germline CDR1 is SGHVS and CDR2 FNYEAQ. V lost 4 bases, J lost 0 bases, and 7 bases stayed unmatched. This CDR3 contains 16 residues. CDR3 protein: CASSSPGGMDQETQYF. CDR3 DNA: TGTGCCAGCAGCTCACCAGGGGGCATGGACCAAGAGACCCAGTACTTC.

V is TRBV6-1 and J is TRBJ2-3, with D possibly matching TRBD1 (6 bases). This CDR3 has 17 residues. V gave up 2 bases and J gave up 2 bases, with 17 bases separating them. Germline assignment: CDR1 MNHNS and CDR2 SASEGT. The chain's CDR3 is CASSENLGQHYTDTQYF. As DNA, the CDR3 is TGTGCCAGCAGTGAAAACCTAGGACAGCATTACACAGATACGCAGTATTTT.

The chain couples TRBV7-2 to TRBJ1-5; 7 nucleotides line up with TRBD1. V shed 5 bases, J shed 3 bases, and the junction held 4 bases outside the gene matches. CDR1 SGHTA and CDR2 FQGNSA come from the germline V gene. This CDR3 is built from 14 residues. CDR3 DNA: TGTGCCAGCAGCCCGACAGGGAACAATCAGCCCCAGCATTTT. Amino acid sequence: CASSPTGNNQPQHF.

This chain connects TRBV2 to TRBJ1-6; 8 bases fit TRBD1. Germline V CDR1 and CDR2: SNHLY, FYNNEI. The V gene end was trimmed by 2 bases and the J gene end by 10 bases; junction bases not matched to a gene: 1. CDR3 length equals 13 residues. CDR3 coding DNA: TGTGCCAGCAGTGAACCAGGGGGCTCACCCCTCCACTTT. It specifies CASSEPGGSPLHF.

The chain couples TRBV28 to TRBJ2-5, with D possibly being TRBD2 (6 bases). Trimming took off 3 bases at V and 5 bases at J, with 16 bases between the two ends. Germline values: CDR1 MDHEN, CDR2 SYDVKM. The length of the CDR3 is 15 residues. This CDR3 is CASSLRRVGSETQYF. The CDR3 DNA is TGTGCCAGCAGTTTGAGGAGGGTAGGTTCGGAGACCCAGTACTTC.